This T cell receptor beta chain was profiled in a study of OX40 agonist ivuxolimab in advanced cancers. Whole-study context: Ivuxolimab, which is an agonistic anti-OX40 (CD134) antibody, was administered to the patients. All patients had ivuxolimab intravenously every 2 weeks at 0.01 to 10 mg/kg. Dose-escalation patients suffered from hepatocellular carcinoma, melanoma, renal cell or head and neck cancer.

Germline V gene lookup returns CDR1 MNHNY and CDR2 SVGAGI (reference sequence). The CDR3 has 12 amino acids. V dropped 6 bases and J dropped 7 bases, with 11 bases sitting between them. Libraries were prepared by immunoSEQ multiplex PCR; TCRdb keeps only in-frame clonotypes and omits some of them. The sample records about 110,000 clones, around 90% being singletons. This sequence originates from an adult with an advanced solid tumor such as melanoma, head and neck, liver or kidney cancer. The rearrangement uses TRBV6-6 and TRBJ2-3; a weak D match, TRBD1 (5 bases). The sample consisted of CD4+ or CD8+ T cells sorted from blood, taken in a trial of the OX40 agonist ivuxolimab. The CDR3 DNA is TGTGCCAGCAGACCGACAGTGTATACGCAGTATTTT. It yields the protein CASRPTVYTQYF.